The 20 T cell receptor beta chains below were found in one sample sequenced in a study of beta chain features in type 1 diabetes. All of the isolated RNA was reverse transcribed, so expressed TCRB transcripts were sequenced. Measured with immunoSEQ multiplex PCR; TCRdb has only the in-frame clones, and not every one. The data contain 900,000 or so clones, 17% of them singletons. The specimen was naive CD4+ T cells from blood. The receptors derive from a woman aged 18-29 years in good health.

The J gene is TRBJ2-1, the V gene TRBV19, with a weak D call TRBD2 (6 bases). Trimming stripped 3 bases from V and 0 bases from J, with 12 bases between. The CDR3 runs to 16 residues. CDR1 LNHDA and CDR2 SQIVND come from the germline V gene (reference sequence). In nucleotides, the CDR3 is TGTGCCAGTAGTATTCCTTCCGGGAGCTCCTACAATGAGCAGTTCTTC. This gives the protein CASSIPSGSSYNEQFF.

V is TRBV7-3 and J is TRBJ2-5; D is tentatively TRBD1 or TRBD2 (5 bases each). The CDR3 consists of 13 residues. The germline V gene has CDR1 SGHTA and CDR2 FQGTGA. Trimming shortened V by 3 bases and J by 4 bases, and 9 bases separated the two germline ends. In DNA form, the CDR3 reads TGTGCCAGCAGCTTCGGGGCAGGAGAGACCCAGTACTTC. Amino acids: CASSFGAGETQYF.

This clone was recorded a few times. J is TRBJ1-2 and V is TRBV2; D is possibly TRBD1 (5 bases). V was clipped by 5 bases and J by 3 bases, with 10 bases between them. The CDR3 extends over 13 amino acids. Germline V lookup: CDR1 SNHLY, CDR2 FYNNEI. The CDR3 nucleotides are TGTGCCAGCAGTCCCGGGACGTACTATGGCTACACCTTC. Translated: CASSPGTYYGYTF. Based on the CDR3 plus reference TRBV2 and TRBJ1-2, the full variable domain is EPEVTQTPSHQVTQMGQEVILRCVPISNHLYFYWYRQILGQKVEFLVSFYNNEISEKSEIFDDQFSVERPDGSNFTLKIRSTKLEDSAMYFCASSPGTYYGYTFGSGTRLTVV.

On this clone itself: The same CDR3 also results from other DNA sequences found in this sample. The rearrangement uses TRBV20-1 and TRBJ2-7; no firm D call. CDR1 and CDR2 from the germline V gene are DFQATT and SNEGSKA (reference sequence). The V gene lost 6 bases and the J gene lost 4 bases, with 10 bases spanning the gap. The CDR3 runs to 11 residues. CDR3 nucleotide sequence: TGCAGTGCGGCGACGGGTTACGAGCAGTACTTC. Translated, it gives CSAATGYEQYF.

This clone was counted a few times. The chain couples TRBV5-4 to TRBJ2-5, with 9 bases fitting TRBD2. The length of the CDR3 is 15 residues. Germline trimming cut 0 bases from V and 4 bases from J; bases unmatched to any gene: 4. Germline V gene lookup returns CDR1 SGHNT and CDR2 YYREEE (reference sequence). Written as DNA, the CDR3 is TGTGCCAGCAGCTTGGTTAGCGGGAGAGGAGAGACCCAGTACTTC. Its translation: CASSLVSGRGETQYF.

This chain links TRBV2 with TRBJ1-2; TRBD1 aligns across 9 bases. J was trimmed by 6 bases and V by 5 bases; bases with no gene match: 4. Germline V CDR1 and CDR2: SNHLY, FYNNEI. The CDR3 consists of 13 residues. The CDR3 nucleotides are TGTGCCAGCAGTTGGGACAGGGTTGATGGCTACACCTTC. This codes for CASSWDRVDGYTF.

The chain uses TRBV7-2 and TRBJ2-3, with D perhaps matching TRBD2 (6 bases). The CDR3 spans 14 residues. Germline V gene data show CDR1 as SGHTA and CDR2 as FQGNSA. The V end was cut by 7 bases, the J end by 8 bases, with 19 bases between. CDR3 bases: TGTGCCAGCAACTGGGGCTCGGTGGAGGGTACGCAGTATTTT. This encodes CASNWGSVEGTQYF.

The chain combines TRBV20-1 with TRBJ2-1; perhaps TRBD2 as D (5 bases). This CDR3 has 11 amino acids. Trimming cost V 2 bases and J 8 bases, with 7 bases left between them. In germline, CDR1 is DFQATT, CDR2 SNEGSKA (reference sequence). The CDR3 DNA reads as TGCAGTGCTAGACTAGCCCATGAGCAGTTCTTC. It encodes CSARLAHEQFF.

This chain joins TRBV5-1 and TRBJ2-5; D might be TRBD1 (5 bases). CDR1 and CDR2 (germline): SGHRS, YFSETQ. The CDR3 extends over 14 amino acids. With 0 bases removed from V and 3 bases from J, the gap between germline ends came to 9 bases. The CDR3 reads CASSLGLREETQYF. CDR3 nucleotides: TGCGCCAGCAGCTTGGGTCTCAGGGAAGAGACCCAGTACTTC. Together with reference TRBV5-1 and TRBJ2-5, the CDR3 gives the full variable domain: KAGVTQTPRYLIKTRGQQVTLSCSPISGHRSVSWYQQTPGQGLQFLFEYFSETQRNKGNFPGRFSGRQFSNSRSEMNVSTLELGDSALYLCASSLGLREETQYFGPGTRLLVL.

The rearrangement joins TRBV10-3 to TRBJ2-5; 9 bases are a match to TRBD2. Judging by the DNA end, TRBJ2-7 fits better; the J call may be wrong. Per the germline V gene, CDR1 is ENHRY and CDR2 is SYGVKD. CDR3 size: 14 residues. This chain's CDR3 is CAAGASGRFYEQYF. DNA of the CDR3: TGTGCCGCAGGGGCCAGCGGGAGGTTTTACGAGCAGTACTTC.

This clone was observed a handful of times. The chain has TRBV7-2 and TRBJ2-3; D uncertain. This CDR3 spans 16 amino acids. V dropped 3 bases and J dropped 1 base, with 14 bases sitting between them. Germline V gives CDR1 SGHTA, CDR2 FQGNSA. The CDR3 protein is CASSLGWAGGTDTQYF. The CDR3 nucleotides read TGTGCCAGCAGCTTGGGTTGGGCAGGTGGCACAGATACGCAGTATTTT.

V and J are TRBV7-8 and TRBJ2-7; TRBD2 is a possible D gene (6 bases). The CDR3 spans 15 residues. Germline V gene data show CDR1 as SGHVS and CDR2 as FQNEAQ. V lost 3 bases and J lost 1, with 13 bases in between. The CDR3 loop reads CASSFRSSGSYEQYF. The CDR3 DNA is TGTGCCAGCAGCTTCCGGAGTAGCGGTTCCTACGAGCAGTACTTC.

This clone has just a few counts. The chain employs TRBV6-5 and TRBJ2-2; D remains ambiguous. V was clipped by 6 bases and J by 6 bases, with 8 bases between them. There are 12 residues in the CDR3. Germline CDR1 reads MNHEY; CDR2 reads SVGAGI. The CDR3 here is CASRRGSGELFF. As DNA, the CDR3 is TGTGCCAGCAGACGAGGATCCGGGGAGCTGTTTTTT.

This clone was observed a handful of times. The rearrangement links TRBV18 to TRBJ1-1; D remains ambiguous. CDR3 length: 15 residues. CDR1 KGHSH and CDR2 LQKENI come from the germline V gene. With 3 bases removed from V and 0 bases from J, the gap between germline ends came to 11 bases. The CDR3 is CASSPGEYMNTEAFF. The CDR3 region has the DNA TGTGCCAGCTCACCCGGGGAATACATGAACACTGAAGCTTTCTTT.

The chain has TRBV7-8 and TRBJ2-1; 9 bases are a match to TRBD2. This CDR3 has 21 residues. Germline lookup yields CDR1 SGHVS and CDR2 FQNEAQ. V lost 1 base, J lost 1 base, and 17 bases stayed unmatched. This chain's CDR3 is CASSLGISGSSRIESYNEQFF. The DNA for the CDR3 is TGTGCCAGCAGCTTAGGGATTAGCGGGAGTTCCAGGATCGAGTCCTACAATGAGCAGTTCTTC.

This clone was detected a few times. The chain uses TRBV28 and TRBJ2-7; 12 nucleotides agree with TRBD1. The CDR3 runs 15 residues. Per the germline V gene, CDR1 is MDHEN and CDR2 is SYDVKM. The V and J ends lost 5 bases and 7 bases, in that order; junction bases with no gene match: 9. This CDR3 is CASSVPGQGAGEQYF. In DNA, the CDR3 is TGTGCCAGCAGTGTACCGGGACAGGGGGCTGGGGAGCAGTACTTC.

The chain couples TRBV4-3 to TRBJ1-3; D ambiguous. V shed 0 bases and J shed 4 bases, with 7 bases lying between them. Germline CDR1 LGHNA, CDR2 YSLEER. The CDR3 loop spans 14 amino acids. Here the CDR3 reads CASSQDYGGNTIYF. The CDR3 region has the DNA TGCGCCAGCAGCCAAGATTACGGCGGAAACACCATATATTTT.

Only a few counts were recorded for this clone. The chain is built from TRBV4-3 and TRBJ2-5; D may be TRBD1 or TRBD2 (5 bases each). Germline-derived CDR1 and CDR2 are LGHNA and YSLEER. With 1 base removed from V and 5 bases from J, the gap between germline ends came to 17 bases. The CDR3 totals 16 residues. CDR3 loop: CASSQVGGSLGETQYF. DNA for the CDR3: TGCGCCAGCAGCCAAGTTGGGGGATCCTTGGGGGAGACCCAGTACTTC.

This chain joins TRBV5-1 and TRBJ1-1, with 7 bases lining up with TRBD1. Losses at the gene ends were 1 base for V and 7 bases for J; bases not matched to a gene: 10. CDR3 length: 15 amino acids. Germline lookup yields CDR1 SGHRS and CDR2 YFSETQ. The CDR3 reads CASSLRGDRTSEAFF. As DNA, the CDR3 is TGCGCCAGCAGCTTGCGCGGGGACAGAACTAGTGAAGCTTTCTTT. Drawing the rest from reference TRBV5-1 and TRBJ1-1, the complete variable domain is KAGVTQTPRYLIKTRGQQVTLSCSPISGHRSVSWYQQTPGQGLQFLFEYFSETQRNKGNFPGRFSGRQFSNSRSEMNVSTLELGDSALYLCASSLRGDRTSEAFFGQGTRLTVV.

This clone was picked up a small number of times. CDR3 nucleotides: TGTGCCAGCAGAGCCCGGGACAGGTGGACAGATACGCAGTATTTT. It specifies CASRARDRWTDTQYF. This rearrangement joins TRBV6-5 to TRBJ2-3, with TRBD1 identical over 8 bases. The CDR3 sequence is 15 residues long. After removal of 6 bases from V and 3 bases from J, the junction contained 8 bases not matched to a gene. Germline V gene lookup returns CDR1 MNHEY and CDR2 SVGAGI.